This T cell receptor (beta chain) was found in a study of T cell repertoires in cytomegalovirus infection. Study-level background: Through public TCR beta signatures, both CMV infection and matching HLA type were indicated.

General study results and limits: Identification of carriers of CMV plus the relevant HLA was performed using cumulative public TCR beta family frequency. CMV-specific TCR beta clonotypes restricted by HLA-C dominated the ex vivo response.

In germline, CDR1 is SGHTA, CDR2 FQGNSA. CDR3 size: 12 residues. V was shortened by 1 base and J by 9 bases, with 7 bases between the two germline ends. This clonotype was seen at least ten times. Its antigen remains unidentified. TCRdb called the reads again in MiXCR, with one record for every CDR3 protein. The sample has around 530,000 distinct CDR3 sequences, around 27% seen once. This receptor was identified in a human donor in good health (CMV status not recorded). Some clones in this sample may be carry-over from other donors' samples. Sample: PBMCs. The chain employs TRBV7-2 and TRBJ2-1; D remains ambiguous. The chain's CDR3 is CASSLVPGEQFF. CDR3 DNA sequence: TGTGCCAGCAGCTTAGTGCCGGGTGAGCAGTTCTTC.